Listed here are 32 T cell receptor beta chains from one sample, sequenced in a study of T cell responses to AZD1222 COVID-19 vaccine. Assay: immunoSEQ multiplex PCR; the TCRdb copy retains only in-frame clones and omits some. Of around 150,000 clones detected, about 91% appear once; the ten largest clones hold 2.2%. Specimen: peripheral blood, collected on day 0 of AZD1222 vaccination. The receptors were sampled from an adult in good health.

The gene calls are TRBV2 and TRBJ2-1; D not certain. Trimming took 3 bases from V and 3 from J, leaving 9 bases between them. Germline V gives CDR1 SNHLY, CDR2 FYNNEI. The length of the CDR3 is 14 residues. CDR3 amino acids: CASSEDPLYNEQFF. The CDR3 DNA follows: TGTGCCAGCAGTGAGGATCCGCTCTACAATGAGCAGTTCTTC.

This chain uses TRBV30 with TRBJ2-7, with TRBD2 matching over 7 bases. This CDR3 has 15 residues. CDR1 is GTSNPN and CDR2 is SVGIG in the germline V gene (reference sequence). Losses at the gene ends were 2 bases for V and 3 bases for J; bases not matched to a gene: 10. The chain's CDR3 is CAWSPLKIAGYEQYF. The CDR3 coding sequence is TGTGCCTGGAGTCCCCTCAAAATAGCGGGCTACGAGCAGTACTTC. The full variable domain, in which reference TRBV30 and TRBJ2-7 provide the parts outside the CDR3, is SQTIHQWPATLVQPVGSPLSLECTVEGTSNPNLYWYRQAAGRGLQLLFYSVGIGQISSEVPQNLSASRPQDRQFILSSKKLLLSDSGFYLCAWSPLKIAGYEQYFGPGTRLTVT.

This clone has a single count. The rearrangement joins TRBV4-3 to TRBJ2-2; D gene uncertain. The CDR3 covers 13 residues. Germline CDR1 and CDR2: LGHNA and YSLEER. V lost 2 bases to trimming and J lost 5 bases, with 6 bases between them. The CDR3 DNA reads TGCGCCAGCAGCCAAAGGGTTACCGGGGAGCTGTTTTTT. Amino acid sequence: CASSQRVTGELFF.

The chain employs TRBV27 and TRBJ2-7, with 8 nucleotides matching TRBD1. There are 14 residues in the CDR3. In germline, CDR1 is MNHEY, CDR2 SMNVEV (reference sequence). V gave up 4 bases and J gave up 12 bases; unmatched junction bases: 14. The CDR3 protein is CASSSQGAPLLRYF. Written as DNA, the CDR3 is TGTGCCAGCAGTTCCCAGGGGGCACCGCTCCTTCGGTACTTC.

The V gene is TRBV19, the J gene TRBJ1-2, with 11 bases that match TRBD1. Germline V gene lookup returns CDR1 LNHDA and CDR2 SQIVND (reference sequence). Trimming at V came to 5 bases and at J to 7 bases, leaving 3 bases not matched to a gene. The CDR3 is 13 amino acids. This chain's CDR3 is CASSPGTGGGYTF. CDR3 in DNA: TGTGCCAGTAGTCCCGGGACAGGGGGTGGCTACACCTTC.

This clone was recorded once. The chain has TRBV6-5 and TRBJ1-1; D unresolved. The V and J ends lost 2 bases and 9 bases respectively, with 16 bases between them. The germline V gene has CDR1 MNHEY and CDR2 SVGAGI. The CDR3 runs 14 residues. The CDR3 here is CASSYASWTDKAFF. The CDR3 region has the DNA TGTGCCAGCAGTTACGCTTCCTGGACGGATAAAGCTTTCTTT.

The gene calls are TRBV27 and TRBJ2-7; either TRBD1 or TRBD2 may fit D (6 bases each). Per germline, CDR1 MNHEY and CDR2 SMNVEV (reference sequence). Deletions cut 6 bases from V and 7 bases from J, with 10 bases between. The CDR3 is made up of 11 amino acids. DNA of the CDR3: TGTGCCAGCAGACGGGGGCAGGAGCAGTACTTC. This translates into CASRRGQEQYF.

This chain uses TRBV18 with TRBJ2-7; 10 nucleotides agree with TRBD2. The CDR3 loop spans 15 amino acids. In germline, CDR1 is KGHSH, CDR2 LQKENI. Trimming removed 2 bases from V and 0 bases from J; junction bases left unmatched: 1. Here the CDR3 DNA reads TGTGCCAGCTCACCATCTAGCGGGAGCTCCTACGAGCAGTACTTC. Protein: CASSPSSGSSYEQYF. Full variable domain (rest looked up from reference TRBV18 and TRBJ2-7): NAGVMQNPRHLVRRRGQEARLRCSPMKGHSHVYWYRQLPEEGLKFMVYLQKENIIDESGMPKERFSAEFPKEGPSILRIQQVVRGDSAAYFCASSPSSGSSYEQYFGPGTRLTVT.

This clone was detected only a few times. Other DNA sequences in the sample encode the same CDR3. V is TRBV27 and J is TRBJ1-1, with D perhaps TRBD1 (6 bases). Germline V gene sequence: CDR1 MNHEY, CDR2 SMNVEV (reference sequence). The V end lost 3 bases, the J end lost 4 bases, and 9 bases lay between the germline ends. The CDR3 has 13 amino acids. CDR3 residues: CASSFRGGTEAFF. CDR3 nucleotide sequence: TGTGCCAGCAGTTTCAGAGGGGGCACTGAAGCTTTCTTT.

CDR3 sequence reads: CASSPDAGRVADTQYF. In DNA form, the CDR3 reads TGTGCCAGCAGCCCAGACGCGGGGAGGGTGGCAGATACGCAGTATTTT. The chain carries TRBV7-3 and TRBJ2-3; 7 nucleotides line up with TRBD2. The CDR3 contains 16 residues. V gave up 5 bases and J gave up 4 bases; unmatched junction bases: 12. Germline values: CDR1 SGHTA, CDR2 FQGTGA.

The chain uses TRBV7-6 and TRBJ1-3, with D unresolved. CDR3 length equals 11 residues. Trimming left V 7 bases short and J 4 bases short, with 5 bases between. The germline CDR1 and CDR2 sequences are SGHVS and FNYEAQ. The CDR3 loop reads CASKTGNTIYF. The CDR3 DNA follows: TGTGCCAGCAAGACGGGAAACACCATATATTTT.

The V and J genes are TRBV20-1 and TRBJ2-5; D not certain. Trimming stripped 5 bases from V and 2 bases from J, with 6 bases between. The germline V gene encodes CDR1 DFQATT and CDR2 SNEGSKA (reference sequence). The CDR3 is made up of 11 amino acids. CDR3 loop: CSARPQETQYF. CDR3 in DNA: TGCAGTGCTCGACCTCAAGAGACCCAGTACTTC.

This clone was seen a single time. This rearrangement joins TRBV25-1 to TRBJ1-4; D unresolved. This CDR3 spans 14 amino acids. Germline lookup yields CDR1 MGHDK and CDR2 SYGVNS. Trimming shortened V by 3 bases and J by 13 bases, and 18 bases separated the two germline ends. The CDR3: CASSEWARLEGLFF. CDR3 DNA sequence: TGTGCCAGCAGTGAGTGGGCCCGACTCGAGGGACTGTTTTTT.

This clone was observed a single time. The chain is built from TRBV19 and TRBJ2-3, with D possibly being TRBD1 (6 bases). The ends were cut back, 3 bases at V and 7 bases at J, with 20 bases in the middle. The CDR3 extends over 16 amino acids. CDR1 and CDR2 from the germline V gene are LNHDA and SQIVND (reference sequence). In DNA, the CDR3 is TGTGCCAGTAGTATGGAGACAGGTAGGGGGACGAATACGCAGTATTTT. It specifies CASSMETGRGTNTQYF.

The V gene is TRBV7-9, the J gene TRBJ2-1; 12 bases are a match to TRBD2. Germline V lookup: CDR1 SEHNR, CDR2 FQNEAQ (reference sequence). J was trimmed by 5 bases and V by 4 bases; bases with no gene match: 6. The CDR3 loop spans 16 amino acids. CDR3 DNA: TGTGCCAGCAGCTGGGGACTAGCGGGCAGCAACAATGAGCAGTTCTTC. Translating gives CASSWGLAGSNNEQFF.

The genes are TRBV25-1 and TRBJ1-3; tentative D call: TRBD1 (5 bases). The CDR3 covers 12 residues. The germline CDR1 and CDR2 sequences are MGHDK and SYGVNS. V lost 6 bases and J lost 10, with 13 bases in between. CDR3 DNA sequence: TGTGCCAGCAGGGATCTCCGGGGGACCATATATTTT. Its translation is CASRDLRGTIYF.

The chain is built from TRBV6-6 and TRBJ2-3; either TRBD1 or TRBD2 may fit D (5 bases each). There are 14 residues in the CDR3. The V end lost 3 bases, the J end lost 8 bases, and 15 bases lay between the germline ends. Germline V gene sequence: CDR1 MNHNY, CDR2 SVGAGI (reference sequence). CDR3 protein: CASSYGTLSSTQYF. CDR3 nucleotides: TGTGCCAGCAGTTATGGGACCTTATCGTCTACGCAGTATTTT.

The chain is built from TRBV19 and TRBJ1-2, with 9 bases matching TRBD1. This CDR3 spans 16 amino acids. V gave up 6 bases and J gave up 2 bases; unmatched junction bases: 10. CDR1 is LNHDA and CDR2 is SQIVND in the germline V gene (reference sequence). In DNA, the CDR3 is TGTGCCAGTAGCGCCGGGACAGGGTATGAGAACTATGGCTACACCTTC. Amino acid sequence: CASSAGTGYENYGYTF.

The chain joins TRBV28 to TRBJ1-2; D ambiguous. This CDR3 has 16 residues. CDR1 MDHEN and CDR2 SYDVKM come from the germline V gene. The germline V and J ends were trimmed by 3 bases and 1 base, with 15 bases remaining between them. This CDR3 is CASSFGFGRGNYGYTF. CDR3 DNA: TGTGCCAGCAGTTTCGGGTTTGGTAGAGGTAACTATGGCTACACCTTC.

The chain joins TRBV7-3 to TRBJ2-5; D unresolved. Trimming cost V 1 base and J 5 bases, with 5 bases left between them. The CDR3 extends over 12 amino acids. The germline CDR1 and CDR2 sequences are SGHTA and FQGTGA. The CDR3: CASSLNGETQYF. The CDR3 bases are TGTGCCAGCAGCTTAAACGGGGAGACCCAGTACTTC.

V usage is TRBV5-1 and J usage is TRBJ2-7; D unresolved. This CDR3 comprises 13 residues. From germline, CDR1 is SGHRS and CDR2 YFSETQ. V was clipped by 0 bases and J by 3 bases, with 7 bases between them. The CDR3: CASSLGRNYEQYF. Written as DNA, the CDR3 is TGCGCCAGCAGCTTGGGACGGAACTACGAGCAGTACTTC.

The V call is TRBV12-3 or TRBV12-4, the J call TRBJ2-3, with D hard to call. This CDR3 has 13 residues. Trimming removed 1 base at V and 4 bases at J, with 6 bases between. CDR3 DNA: TGTGCCAGCAGTTTAGGGGGTGCAGATACGCAGTATTTT. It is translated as CASSLGGADTQYF.

In DNA form, the CDR3 reads TGTGCCAGTAGTAGGTTAACAGGGGACTCCTACAATGAGCAGTTCTTC. Its protein product is CASSRLTGDSYNEQFF. The chain carries TRBV19 and TRBJ2-1; TRBD1 matches at 7 bases. V trimming: 4 bases; J trimming: 0 bases; junction bases outside the gene matches: 6. The CDR3 covers 16 residues. The germline V gene has CDR1 LNHDA and CDR2 SQIVND (reference sequence).

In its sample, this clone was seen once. The DNA of the CDR3 is TGCGCCAGCAGCTTGGCAGGGGGCGAAGAGCCCCAGCATTTT. Translation: CASSLAGGEEPQHF. The chain has TRBV5-1 and TRBJ1-5; TRBD1 matches at 8 bases. This CDR3 spans 14 amino acids. Germline values: CDR1 SGHRS, CDR2 YFSETQ. V trimming: 0 bases; J trimming: 8 bases; junction bases outside the gene matches: 4.

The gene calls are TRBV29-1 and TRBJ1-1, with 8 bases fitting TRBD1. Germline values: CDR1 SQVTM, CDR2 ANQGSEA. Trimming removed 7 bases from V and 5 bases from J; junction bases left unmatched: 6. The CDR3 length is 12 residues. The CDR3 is CSARTGKTEAFF. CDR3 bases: TGCAGCGCGCGGACAGGGAAGACTGAAGCTTTCTTT. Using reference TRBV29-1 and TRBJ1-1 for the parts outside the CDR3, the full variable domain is SAVISQKPSRDICQRGTSLTIQCQVDSQVTMMFWYRQQPGQSLTLIATANQGSEATYESGFVIDKFPISRPNLTFSTLTVSNMSPEDSSIYLCSARTGKTEAFFGQGTRLTVV.

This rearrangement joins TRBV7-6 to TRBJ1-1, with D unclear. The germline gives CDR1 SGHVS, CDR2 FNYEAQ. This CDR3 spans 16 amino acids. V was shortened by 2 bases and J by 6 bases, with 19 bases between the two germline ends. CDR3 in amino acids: CASSLLRVGSGAEAFF. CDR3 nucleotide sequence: TGTGCCAGCAGCTTACTCCGGGTAGGGTCGGGCGCTGAAGCTTTCTTT.

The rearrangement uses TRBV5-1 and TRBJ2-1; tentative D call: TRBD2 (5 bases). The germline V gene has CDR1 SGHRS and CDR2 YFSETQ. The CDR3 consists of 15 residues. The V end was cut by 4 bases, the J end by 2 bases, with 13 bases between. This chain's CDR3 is CASSTPRDTYNEQFF. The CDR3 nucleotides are TGCGCCAGCAGCACCCCGAGGGATACCTACAATGAGCAGTTCTTC. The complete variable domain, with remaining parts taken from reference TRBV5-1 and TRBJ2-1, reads KAGVTQTPRYLIKTRGQQVTLSCSPISGHRSVSWYQQTPGQGLQFLFEYFSETQRNKGNFPGRFSGRQFSNSRSEMNVSTLELGDSALYLCASSTPRDTYNEQFFGPGTRLTVL.

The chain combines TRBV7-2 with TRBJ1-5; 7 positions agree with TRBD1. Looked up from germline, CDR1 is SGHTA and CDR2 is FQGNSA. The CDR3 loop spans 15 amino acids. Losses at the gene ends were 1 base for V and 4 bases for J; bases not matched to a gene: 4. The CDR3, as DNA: TGTGCCAGCAGCTTAGTGAGGACAGGAAATCAGCCCCAGCATTTT. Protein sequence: CASSLVRTGNQPQHF. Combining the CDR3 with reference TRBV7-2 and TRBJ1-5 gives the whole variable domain GAGVSQSPSNKVTEKGKDVELRCDPISGHTALYWYRQSLGQGLEFLIYFQGNSAPDKSGLPSDRFSAERTGGSVSTLTIQRTQQEDSAVYLCASSLVRTGNQPQHFGDGTRLSIL.

The chain's CDR3 is CASSSIGGRGSEQYF. CDR3 DNA: TGTGCCAGCAGTAGCATCGGCGGGAGAGGGTCCGAGCAGTACTTC. The J gene is TRBJ2-7, the V gene TRBV6-5, with 7 bases identical to TRBD2. V dropped 5 bases and J dropped 6; count of bases not matched to a gene: 13. Germline-derived CDR1 and CDR2 are MNHEY and SVGAGI. This CDR3 spans 15 amino acids.

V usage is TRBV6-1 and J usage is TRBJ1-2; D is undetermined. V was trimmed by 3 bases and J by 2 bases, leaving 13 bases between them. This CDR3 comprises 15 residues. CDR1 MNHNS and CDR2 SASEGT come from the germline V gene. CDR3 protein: CASSEGLGLNYGYTF. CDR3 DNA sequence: TGTGCCAGCAGTGAGGGGTTGGGGTTGAACTATGGCTACACCTTC.

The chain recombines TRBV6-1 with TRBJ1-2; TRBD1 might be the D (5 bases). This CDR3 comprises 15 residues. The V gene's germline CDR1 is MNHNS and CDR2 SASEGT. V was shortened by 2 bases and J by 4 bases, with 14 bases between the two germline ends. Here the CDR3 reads CASSEYYRGTYGYTF. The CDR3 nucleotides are TGTGCCAGCAGTGAATACTACCGGGGGACCTATGGCTACACCTTC.

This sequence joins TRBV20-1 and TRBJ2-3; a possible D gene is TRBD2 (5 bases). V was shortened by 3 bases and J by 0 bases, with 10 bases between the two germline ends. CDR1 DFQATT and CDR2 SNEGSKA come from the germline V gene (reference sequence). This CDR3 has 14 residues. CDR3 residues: CSASEGASTDTQYF. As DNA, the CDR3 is TGCAGTGCTAGTGAGGGAGCTAGCACAGATACGCAGTATTTT.